A selection of T cell receptor beta chains follows, all from one sample in a study of beta chain features in type 1 diabetes. Using immunoSEQ multiplex PCR, the repertoire was profiled, and TCRdb retains in-frame clones only, with some absent. The sample carries 330,000 or so clones, around 20% recorded once. The sequenced material came from naive CD4+ T cells from blood. The receptor set was obtained from a young woman in good health. The CDR3 runs from the conserved cysteine through the conserved F or W. The D gene is left open where the match is weak. Not all rows give a size; the values are once, few, many and, for expanded clones, a class.

j_gene | d_gene | abundance | v_gene | CDR3aa
TRBJ2-1 | TRBD1 | - | TRBV5-1 | CASSRQGNNEQFF
TRBJ2-1 | - | - | TRBV29-1 | CSVEDLVAYNEQFF
TRBJ1-5 | - | few | TRBV7-2 | CASSLLYNKPQHF
TRBJ2-5 | TRBD2 | - | TRBV4-3 | CASSYSGGAEETQYF
TRBJ1-1 | - | - | TRBV28 | CASSPPGGPNTEAFF
TRBJ2-1 | - | few | TRBV7-2 | CASSPGHNNEQFF
TRBJ1-4 | TRBD1 | - | TRBV10-3 | CAIRGTANEKLFF
TRBJ2-1 | - | few | TRBV25-1 | CASSSEGPYNEQFF
TRBJ1-2 | - | few | TRBV5-6 | CASSFTTLTDGYTF
TRBJ1-2 | - | few | TRBV30 | CAWSPILNGYTF
TRBJ2-7 | - | - | TRBV7-2 | CASSSLDWKAYEQYF
TRBJ2-4 | TRBD1 | - | TRBV5-1 | CASSLGQGAKNIQYF
TRBJ1-5 | - | few | TRBV7-9 | CASSYEGNQPQHF
TRBJ1-6 | TRBD1 | few | TRBV30 | CAWSLQGGSYNSPLHF
TRBJ2-7 | TRBD2 | few | TRBV7-2 | CASSLWASSGRRANF
TRBJ2-7 | TRBD1 | - | TRBV29-1 | CSVDGQGAREQYF
TRBJ2-4 | - | - | TRBV9 | CASSPHRDNIQYF
TRBJ2-3 | TRBD1 | few | TRBV18 | CASSLGTVSSDTQYF
TRBJ1-2 | TRBD1 | few | TRBV2 | CASRSSGTALGYTF
TRBJ1-2 | TRBD1 | - | TRBV5-1 | CASSQPGQADYGYTF
TRBJ2-1 | TRBD2 | - | TRBV2 | CASSSRLAGVDNEQFF
TRBJ2-5 | TRBD2 | few | TRBV29-1 | CSVPGGRAGGPSETQYF
TRBJ1-5 | - | few | TRBV6-5 | CASSYSGTPNQPQHF
TRBJ2-3 | TRBD2 | few | TRBV18 | CASSPGRGTDTQYF
TRBJ2-3 | - | - | TRBV5-4 | CASSVRDWDTDTQYF
TRBJ2-3 | TRBD2 | - | TRBV10-3 | CATEAGESDTQYF
TRBJ2-3 | TRBD2 | - | TRBV5-4 | CASSTRGLATTDTQYF
TRBJ2-1 | TRBD2 | few | TRBV5-1 | CASGRGGDSYNEQFF
TRBJ1-5 | TRBD1 | - | TRBV18 | CASSPLAGGAGSQSAQHF
TRBJ2-5 | - | few | TRBV2 | CASRGSSETQYF
TRBJ2-2 | TRBD1 | - | TRBV18 | CASSLRLGTENTGELFF
TRBJ2-3 | TRBD1 | - | TRBV4-3 | CASSQGTGLLTDTQYF
TRBJ2-5 | TRBD1 | - | TRBV11-1 | CASRLTGSQETQYF
TRBJ2-1 | - | few | TRBV28 | CASSLGGPKYNEQFF
TRBJ2-2 | - | few | TRBV27 | CASSFQTGELFF
TRBJ2-3 | - | few | TRBV7-2 | CASSHTDTQYF
TRBJ1-5 | - | few | TRBV7-3 | CASSLTVSGRSNQPQHF
TRBJ2-5 | TRBD2 | few | TRBV7-2 | CASNQAGGRETQYF